The 21 T cell receptor beta chains reported below all come from one sample, sequenced in a study of Ad26.COV2.S vaccination and SARS-CoV-2 variants. Clones were sequenced by immunoSEQ multiplex PCR, and TCRdb holds only the in-frame ones, with some missing. This sample has 350,000 to 450,000 clones; about nine tenths occur once, and the top ten carry more than 1.5%. The treatment: roughly 20 received Ad26.COV2.S at low or high dose, single or two shots; 5 received placebo; per-sample allocation not given. Each sample was drawn 63 days after the first injection (of vaccine or placebo). Sequences were derived from peripheral blood, sampled in a trial of Ad26.COV2.S vaccine versus placebo. These receptor sequences come from a person between 18 and 65 years old who received the Ad26.COV2.S COVID-19 vaccine or a placebo.

The rearrangement links TRBV5-4 to TRBJ2-2; 8 nucleotides align to TRBD2. The V gene end was trimmed by 0 bases and the J gene end by 7 bases; junction bases not matched to a gene: 14. Germline V CDR1 and CDR2: SGHNT, YYREEE (reference sequence). The length of the CDR3 is 18 residues. The CDR3 loop reads CASSLGDYRGGRIGELFF. The CDR3 region has the DNA TGTGCCAGCAGCTTGGGCGACTACCGGGGGGGCCGGATCGGGGAGCTGTTTTTT.

This clone was recorded only once. This chain links TRBV24-1 with TRBJ2-4; 9 bases line up with TRBD1. Germline V CDR1 and CDR2: KGHDR, SFDVKD. The V segment lost 7 bases and the J segment 2 bases; nucleotides outside the gene matches: 14. The CDR3 is made up of 18 amino acids. The CDR3 region is CATREGSRDREPKNIQYF. CDR3 bases: TGTGCCACCAGAGAGGGGTCCCGGGACAGGGAACCCAAAAACATTCAGTACTTC.

This clone appeared a single time. The junction and the germline gene differ at one end; a read error may be behind it. The sample holds other DNA sequences that translate to the same CDR3. V gene TRBV6-5 combines with J gene TRBJ1-2; no definite D call. The CDR3 consists of 12 residues. Germline CDR1 is MNHEY and CDR2 is SVGAGI. CDR3 bases: TGTGCTAGCAGAGACGGTTCCTATGGCTACACCTTC. This translates into CASRDGSYGYTF.

This chain links TRBV7-9 with TRBJ1-4, with D uncertain. Trimming took off 1 base at V and 4 bases at J, with 7 bases between the two ends. The germline gives CDR1 SEHNR, CDR2 FQNEAQ (reference sequence). CDR3 length equals 14 residues. The CDR3 spells CASSLGQINEKLFF. The DNA of the CDR3 is TGTGCCAGCAGCTTAGGGCAGATTAATGAAAAACTGTTTTTT.

In its sample, this clone was seen a few times. The V call is TRBV7-2, the J call TRBJ2-5, with a possible D match to TRBD2 (6 bases). V was shortened by 7 bases and J by 7 bases, with 19 bases between the two germline ends. The length of the CDR3 is 14 residues. From germline, CDR1 is SGHTA and CDR2 FQGNSA. This chain's CDR3 is CASTLTRERGTQYF. The CDR3 DNA reads TGTGCCAGCACCCTGACGCGGGAACGCGGGACCCAGTACTTC.

This chain connects TRBV19 to TRBJ1-3, with a tentative D call TRBD1 (5 bases). V was trimmed by 3 bases and J by 2 bases, leaving 17 bases between them. Germline values: CDR1 LNHDA, CDR2 SQIVND (reference sequence). There are 17 residues in the CDR3. The CDR3 DNA follows: TGTGCCAGTAGTATGGGAACAGGAGTCTACCCTGGAAACACCATATATTTT. This translates into CASSMGTGVYPGNTIYF.

The chain recombines TRBV19 with TRBJ1-2, with 10 bases lining up with TRBD1. The CDR3 consists of 17 residues. Trimming took 4 bases from V and 4 from J; bases not matched to a gene: 12. Germline-derived CDR1 and CDR2 are LNHDA and SQIVND (reference sequence). The CDR3 here is CASSTILEGQGTYGYTF. The DNA of the CDR3 is TGTGCCAGTAGTACAATCCTCGAGGGACAGGGGACCTATGGCTACACCTTC.

The CDR3 DNA follows: TGTGCCCCCCTAGTCCGATCTATGAGGGGCAGGGCAGACTATGGCTACACCTTC. Protein sequence: CAPLVRSMRGRADYGYTF. The rearrangement links TRBV2 to TRBJ1-2; the D gene is possibly TRBD1 (5 bases). The CDR3 contains 18 residues. Trimming pared 11 bases from V and 3 bases from J, leaving 31 bases between. Germline CDR1 and CDR2: SNHLY and FYNNEI.

The V call is TRBV4-1, the J call TRBJ2-2; tentative D call: TRBD1 (5 bases). The CDR3 has 16 residues. Germline-derived CDR1 and CDR2 are MGHRA and YSYEKL. Between the trimmed V and J ends, which lost 1 base and 8 bases, there was a span of 17 bases. CDR3 sequence (DNA): TGCGCCAGCAGCCAAGTTCCCCCGCCAGGGATTGGGGAGCTGTTTTTT. Its translation is CASSQVPPPGIGELFF.

V gene TRBV12-3 or TRBV12-4 combines with J gene TRBJ1-2; a possible D gene is TRBD1 (5 bases). CDR3 length equals 11 residues. Trimming removed 6 bases from V and 5 bases from J, with 7 bases in between. The CDR3, as DNA: TGTGCCAGCAGGCGGGGGTATGGCTACACCTTC. As protein: CASRRGYGYTF.

The chain is built from TRBV10-3 and TRBJ2-1; D is uncertain. The CDR3 loop spans 13 amino acids. Germline V lookup: CDR1 ENHRY, CDR2 SYGVKD. V lost 3 bases and J lost 4, with 7 bases in between. CDR3 nucleotide sequence: TGTGCCATCAGTGACAGGATTTACAATGAGCAGTTCTTC. The encoded protein is CAISDRIYNEQFF.

The chain employs TRBV5-1 and TRBJ1-3; no definite D call. V dropped 0 bases and J dropped 0 bases, with 13 bases sitting between them. Per germline, CDR1 SGHRS and CDR2 YFSETQ. CDR3 length: 17 amino acids. CDR3 region: CASSLGLGGNSGNTIYF. The CDR3 DNA reads as TGCGCCAGCAGCTTGGGACTGGGAGGAAACTCTGGAAACACCATATATTTT.

This clone was observed once. The gene calls are TRBV2 and TRBJ2-5; D remains ambiguous. The germline gives CDR1 SNHLY, CDR2 FYNNEI. The CDR3 spans 13 residues. V was cut by 4 bases and J by 0 bases, with 6 bases left in between. CDR3 amino acids: CASSGIYQETQYF. The CDR3 DNA follows: TGTGCCAGCAGTGGTATATACCAAGAGACCCAGTACTTC.

This clone appeared once. This chain joins TRBV30 and TRBJ2-1; tentative D call: TRBD2 (5 bases). CDR3 length: 12 residues. In germline, CDR1 is GTSNPN, CDR2 SVGIG (reference sequence). The V and J ends lost 5 bases and 10 bases respectively, with 15 bases between them. The CDR3 DNA follows: TGTGCCTGGGATAAGAGGGTACGGGAGCAGTTCTTC. Amino acid sequence: CAWDKRVREQFF.

This clone has just a few counts. The chain combines TRBV11-2 with TRBJ1-6, with D tentatively TRBD1 (5 bases). V dropped 7 bases and J dropped 0 bases, with 10 bases sitting between them. Germline V CDR1 and CDR2: SGHAT, FQNNGV. The CDR3 is made up of 15 amino acids. The CDR3 DNA reads TGTGCCAGCAAACAGGTGAGCTCCTATAATTCACCCCTCCACTTT. This translates into CASKQVSSYNSPLHF.

The chain links TRBV19 to TRBJ1-5; possibly TRBD1 for D (6 bases). V lost 8 bases and J lost 3, with 11 bases in between. CDR1 is LNHDA, CDR2 SQIVND, per germline (reference sequence). The CDR3 loop spans 13 amino acids. For the CDR3, the DNA is TGTGCCAGTGGCAGGGGCCCCAATCAGCCCCAGCATTTT. Protein sequence: CASGRGPNQPQHF. Full variable domain (missing parts from reference TRBV19 and TRBJ1-5): DGGITQSPKYLFRKEGQNVTLSCEQNLNHDAMYWYRQDPGQGLRLIYYSQIVNDFQKGDIAEGYSVSREKKESFPLTVTSAQKNPTAFYLCASGRGPNQPQHFGDGTRLSIL.

The V call is TRBV7-9, the J call TRBJ1-4; D is uncertain. Germline V CDR1 and CDR2: SEHNR, FQNEAQ (reference sequence). The CDR3 has 18 amino acids. V gave up 4 bases and J gave up 3 bases, with 21 bases separating them. CDR3 loop: CASSSPEVRRWANEKLFF. The CDR3 DNA reads TGTGCCAGCAGCTCCCCGGAAGTTCGACGGTGGGCTAATGAAAAACTGTTTTTT.

This clone was found a few times. CDR3 residues: CASSSPDRGRQPQHF. The CDR3, as DNA: TGTGCCAGTAGTTCCCCTGACCGGGGACGTCAGCCCCAGCATTTT. The J gene is TRBJ1-5, the V gene TRBV19; perhaps TRBD1 as D (5 bases). The CDR3 has 15 residues. V lost 5 bases and J lost 6, with 17 bases in between. From germline, CDR1 is LNHDA and CDR2 SQIVND (reference sequence).

V and J are TRBV5-6 and TRBJ1-4, with 7 nucleotides matching TRBD1. Germline loops: CDR1 SGHDT, CDR2 YYEEEE. This CDR3 spans 15 amino acids. With 3 bases clipped from V and 3 bases from J, the junction kept 5 bases outside the gene matches. In DNA form, the CDR3 reads TGTGCCAGCAGCTCCTTGACAGGGTCTAATGAAAAACTGTTTTTT. Its translation: CASSSLTGSNEKLFF.

This sequence joins TRBV2 and TRBJ2-5; D might be TRBD1 or TRBD2, each matching 5 bases. Germline assignment: CDR1 SNHLY and CDR2 FYNNEI. Deletions cut 6 bases from V and 4 bases from J, with 15 bases between. This CDR3 is built from 14 residues. The CDR3 bases are TGTGCCAGCAGCGCTGGGACCTTCGCAGAGACCCAGTACTTC. It specifies CASSAGTFAETQYF.

The rearrangement uses TRBV29-1 and TRBJ2-1; 10 nucleotides line up with TRBD2. The CDR3 runs to 14 residues. Germline trimming cut 4 bases from V and 4 bases from J; bases unmatched to any gene: 4. Germline CDR1 is SQVTM and CDR2 is ANQGSEA. CDR3 sequence: CSVALSGRYNEQFF. In DNA, the CDR3 is TGCAGCGTTGCTCTTAGCGGGAGGTACAATGAGCAGTTCTTC.